Below, one T cell receptor beta chain is given with its context. The CDR3 is 14 residues long. V was shortened by 3 bases and J by 4 bases, with 11 bases between the two germline ends. Germline CDR1 and CDR2: SGHRS and YFSETQ. This specimen belongs to a study of control samples from healthy donors and cancer patients. The method was immunoSEQ multiplex PCR; TCRdb's version includes in-frame clones alone and lacks a portion of them. The table includes 75,000 to 100,000 clones, 70% to 90% detected once. What was sequenced was blood. This receptor was obtained from a man aged 25-45 years in good health. The chain employs TRBV5-1 and TRBJ2-1; D gene ambiguous. The CDR3 loop reads CASSSPDGYNEQFF. CDR3 nucleotides: TGCGCCAGCAGCTCCCCGGACGGGTACAATGAGCAGTTCTTC.